Described below is a single TCR beta chain sequence and its context. Trimming took 7 bases from V and 2 from J, leaving 9 bases between them. Per germline, CDR1 MDHEN and CDR2 SYDVKM. The CDR3 spans 13 residues. This sample is part of a study of control samples from healthy donors and cancer patients. Data came from immunoSEQ multiplex PCR; TCRdb stores just in-frame clones and leaves some out. There are 100,000 to 150,000 clones in the sample; over 85% occur only once, and 4.5% to 7% lies in the top ten. J is TRBJ1-5 and V is TRBV28; D possibly corresponds to TRBD1 (6 bases). The sequence came from a man between 18 and 29 years old in good health. Sequenced: blood. CDR3 residues: CASIYRGNQPQHF. CDR3 DNA sequence: TGTGCCAGCATTTACAGGGGCAATCAGCCCCAGCATTTT.